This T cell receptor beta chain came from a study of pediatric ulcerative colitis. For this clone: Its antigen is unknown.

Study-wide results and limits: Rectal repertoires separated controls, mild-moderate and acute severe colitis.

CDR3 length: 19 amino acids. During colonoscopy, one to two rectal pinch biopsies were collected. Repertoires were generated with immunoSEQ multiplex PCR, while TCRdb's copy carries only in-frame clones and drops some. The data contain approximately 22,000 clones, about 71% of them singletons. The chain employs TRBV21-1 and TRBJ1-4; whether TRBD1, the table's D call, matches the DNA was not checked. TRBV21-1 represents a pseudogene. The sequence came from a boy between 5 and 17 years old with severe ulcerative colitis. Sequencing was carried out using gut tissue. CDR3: CASSKRPGVWVGTNEKLFF. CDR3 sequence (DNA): TGTGCCAGCAGCAAACGTCCAGGGGTCTGGGTAGGGACTAATGAAAAACTGTTTTTT.